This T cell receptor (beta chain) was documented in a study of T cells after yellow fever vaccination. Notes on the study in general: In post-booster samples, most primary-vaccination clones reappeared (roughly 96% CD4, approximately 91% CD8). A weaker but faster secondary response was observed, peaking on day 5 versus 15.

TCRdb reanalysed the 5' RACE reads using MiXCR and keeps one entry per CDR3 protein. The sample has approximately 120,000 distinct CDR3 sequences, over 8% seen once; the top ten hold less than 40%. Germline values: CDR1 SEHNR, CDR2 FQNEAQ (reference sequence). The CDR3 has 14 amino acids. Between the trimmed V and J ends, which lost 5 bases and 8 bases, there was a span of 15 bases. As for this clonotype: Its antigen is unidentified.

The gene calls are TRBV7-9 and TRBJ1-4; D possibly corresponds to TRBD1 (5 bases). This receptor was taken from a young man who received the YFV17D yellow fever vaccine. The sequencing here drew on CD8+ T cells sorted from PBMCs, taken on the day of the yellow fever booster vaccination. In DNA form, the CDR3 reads TGTGCCAGCAGCCCCGAGGGGCAGATCGAAAAACTGTTTTTT. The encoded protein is CASSPEGQIEKLFF.